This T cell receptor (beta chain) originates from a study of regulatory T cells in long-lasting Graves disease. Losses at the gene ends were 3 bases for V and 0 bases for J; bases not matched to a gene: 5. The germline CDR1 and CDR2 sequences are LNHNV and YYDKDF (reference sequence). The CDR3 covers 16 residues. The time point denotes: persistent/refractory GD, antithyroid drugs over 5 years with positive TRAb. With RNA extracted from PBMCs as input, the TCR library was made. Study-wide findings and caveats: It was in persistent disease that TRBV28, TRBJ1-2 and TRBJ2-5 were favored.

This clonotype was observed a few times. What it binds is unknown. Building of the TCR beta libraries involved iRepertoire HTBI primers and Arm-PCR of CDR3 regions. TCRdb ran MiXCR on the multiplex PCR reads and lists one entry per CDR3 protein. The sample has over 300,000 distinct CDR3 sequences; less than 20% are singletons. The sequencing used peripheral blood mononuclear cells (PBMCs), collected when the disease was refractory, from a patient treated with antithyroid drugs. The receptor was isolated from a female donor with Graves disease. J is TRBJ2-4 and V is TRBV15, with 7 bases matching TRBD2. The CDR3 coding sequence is TGTGCCACCAGCAGCGCAGCGGGACTAGCCAAAAACATTCAGTACTTC. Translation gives CATSSAAGLAKNIQYF.